This TCR beta chain is from a study of response to subunit inactivated influenza vaccine. General study points: Authors suggested that a seasonal influenza vaccination recruits few new T cells each time.

This clonotype was detected a few times. Its antigen is unidentified. This CDR3 has 16 amino acids. Germline CDR1 SGHTA, CDR2 FQGTGA. Deletions cut 1 base from V and 1 base from J, with 12 bases between. TCRdb ran MiXCR on the RT-PCR reads and lists one entry per CDR3 protein. Among hundreds of thousands of distinct CDR3 sequences listed, 13% to 15% were seen once. The chain uses TRBV7-3 and TRBJ2-3; no clear D gene. This material consisted of PBMCs from blood, taken less than 15 days before vaccination. The sequence was collected from a man aged 45 to 65 who received an inactivated influenza vaccine. DNA of the CDR3: TGTGCCAGCAGCTTAAGTTCGGGCCTTGGCACAGATACGCAGTATTTT. Translation: CASSLSSGLGTDTQYF.